These T cell receptor beta chains were read from a single sample in a study of blood T cell repertoires in COVID-19. Clones were read by immunoSEQ multiplex PCR, and TCRdb kept only the in-frame ones, dropping some. The data show approximately 90,000 clones, nearly 90% seen once. The source material was peripheral blood. The receptors were sampled from a middle-aged man with acute or convalescent COVID-19. Both conserved end residues are part of each CDR3. Each record gives: D gene, J gene, clone size, V gene, CDR3 protein, CDR3 DNA. A D gene is named only where the DNA matches it firmly. Only some rows state a clone size, as once, few, many or a class for expanded clones.

D: NA
J: TRBJ1-1
size: NA
V: TRBV10-3
CDR3: CAISAYRDLNTEAFF
DNA: TGTGCCATCAGTGCATACAGGGACCTGAACACTGAAGCTTTCTTT

D: NA
J: TRBJ2-1
size: once
V: TRBV21-1
CDR3: CATKTSGGLRGNEQFF
DNA: TGTGCCACCAAGACTAGCGGGGGCCTGAGGGGAAATGAGCAGTTCTTC

D: TRBD1
J: TRBJ2-5
size: NA
V: TRBV9
CDR3: CASSVDSGGRETQYF
DNA: TGTGCCAGCAGCGTAGATTCAGGGGGCAGGGAGACCCAGTACTTC

D: NA
J: TRBJ1-6
size: NA
V: TRBV1
CDR3: CTSSQEDSASGSPLHF
DNA: TGCACCAGCAGCCAAGAGGACAGCGCCAGCGGTTCACCCCTCCACTTT

D: NA
J: TRBJ1-2
size: few
V: TRBV12-3/TRBV12-4
CDR3: CASSLSGVYGYTF
DNA: TGTGCCAGCAGTTTATCCGGGGTCTATGGCTACACCTTC

D: NA
J: TRBJ1-1
size: NA
V: TRBV2
CDR3: CASSWGLLRDTEAFF
DNA: TGTGCCAGCTCCTGGGGATTATTGAGGGACACTGAAGCTTTCTTT

D: NA
J: TRBJ1-2
size: NA
V: TRBV11-1
CDR3: CASSLTANYGYTF
DNA: TGTGCCAGCAGCTTGACAGCAAACTATGGCTACACCTTC

D: NA
J: TRBJ1-5
size: NA
V: TRBV10-3
CDR3: CAISQDSEYQPQHF
DNA: TGTGCCATCAGTCAGGACAGTGAATATCAGCCCCAGCATTTT

D: NA
J: TRBJ2-7
size: NA
V: TRBV30
CDR3: CAWTRQASYEQYF
DNA: TGTGCCTGGACTAGACAGGCTTCCTACGAGCAGTACTTC

D: TRBD2
J: TRBJ2-4
size: once
V: TRBV28
CDR3: CASSLPGLAGDIQYF
DNA: TGTGCCAGCAGCCTCCCCGGTCTAGCGGGGGACATTCAGTACTTC

D: NA
J: TRBJ2-3
size: NA
V: TRBV6-5
CDR3: CASSPPGIQADTQYF
DNA: TGTGCCAGCAGTCCCCCGGGGATTCAGGCAGATACGCAGTATTTT

D: NA
J: TRBJ2-7
size: NA
V: TRBV5-6
CDR3: CASILQGFSYEQYF
DNA: TGTGCCAGCATCCTCCAGGGGTTTTCCTACGAGCAGTACTTC

D: NA
J: TRBJ1-5
size: NA
V: TRBV7-8
CDR3: CASSLVEGESNQPQHF
DNA: TGTGCCAGCAGCTTAGTGGAGGGAGAGAGCAATCAGCCCCAGCATTTT

D: NA
J: TRBJ2-5
size: NA
V: TRBV9
CDR3: CASSPSDWEGETQYF
DNA: TGTGCCAGCAGCCCCTCGGACTGGGAAGGCGAGACCCAGTACTTC

D: NA
J: TRBJ1-3
size: few
V: TRBV5-1
CDR3: CASSLAGELSGNTIYF
DNA: TGCGCCAGCAGCTTGGCCGGAGAACTCTCTGGAAACACCATATATTTT

D: TRBD2
J: TRBJ2-3
size: NA
V: TRBV5-6
CDR3: CASSHSGVSTDTQYF
DNA: TGTGCCAGCAGCCATAGCGGGGTAAGCACAGATACGCAGTATTTT

D: NA
J: TRBJ1-5
size: NA
V: TRBV4-2
CDR3: CASSGCFQVQPQHF
DNA: TGTGCCAGCAGCGGTTGTTTCCAGGTTCAGCCCCAGCATTTT

D: TRBD2
J: TRBJ2-1
size: NA
V: TRBV7-3
CDR3: CASSFWASGGDNEQFF
DNA: TGTGCCAGCAGCTTCTGGGCTAGCGGGGGGGACAATGAGCAGTTCTTC

D: NA
J: TRBJ2-5
size: once
V: TRBV24-1
CDR3: CATSDPGTSGETQYF
DNA: TGTGCCACCAGTGACCCCGGGACATCTGGAGAGACCCAGTACTTC

D: TRBD1
J: TRBJ1-5
size: NA
V: TRBV7-2
CDR3: CASSEDRGYQPQHF
DNA: TGTGCCAGCAGTGAGGACAGGGGTTATCAGCCCCAGCATTTT

D: TRBD1
J: TRBJ1-5
size: NA
V: TRBV27
CDR3: CASSLRGLFNQPQHF
DNA: TGTGCCAGCAGTTTGAGGGGGCTCTTTAATCAGCCCCAGCATTTT

D: TRBD2
J: TRBJ2-3
size: NA
V: TRBV9
CDR3: CASSVVAGDLTDTQYF
DNA: TGTGCCAGCAGCGTAGTTGCGGGGGATCTCACAGATACGCAGTATTTT

D: TRBD1
J: TRBJ2-2
size: NA
V: TRBV3-1/TRBV3-2
CDR3: CASSQGDRGPINTGELFF
DNA: TGTGCCAGCAGCCAAGGGGACAGGGGGCCAATCAACACCGGGGAGCTGTTTTTT

D: NA
J: TRBJ1-1
size: NA
V: TRBV7-6
CDR3: CASSLRSDSSNTEAFF
DNA: TGTGCCAGCAGCTTACGGTCAGACTCCAGTAACACTGAAGCTTTCTTT

D: NA
J: TRBJ1-2
size: NA
V: TRBV20-1
CDR3: CSASEGTRHYGYTF
DNA: TGCAGTGCTAGTGAGGGCACTCGTCACTATGGCTACACCTTC

D: TRBD1
J: TRBJ1-5
size: NA
V: TRBV11-2
CDR3: CASSLRGHPPQHF
DNA: TGTGCCAGCAGCTTGAGGGGGCACCCGCCCCAGCATTTT

D: TRBD1
J: TRBJ2-5
size: NA
V: TRBV27
CDR3: CASKQQGAEETQYF
DNA: TGTGCCAGTAAGCAACAGGGGGCGGAAGAGACCCAGTACTTC

D: TRBD1
J: TRBJ1-1
size: NA
V: TRBV3-1/TRBV3-2
CDR3: CASSQATGGGTEAFF
DNA: TGTGCCAGCAGCCAAGCCACAGGGGGCGGAACTGAAGCTTTCTTT

D: NA
J: TRBJ2-2
size: NA
V: TRBV6-4
CDR3: CASSKNGLGANTGELFF
DNA: TGTGCCAGCAGTAAAAATGGTCTAGGGGCCAACACCGGGGAGCTGTTTTTT

D: NA
J: TRBJ1-3
size: NA
V: TRBV7-8
CDR3: CASSPDSNTIYF
DNA: TGTGCCAGCAGCCCGGACAGTAACACCATATATTTT

D: NA
J: TRBJ1-4
size: once
V: TRBV7-9
CDR3: CASSYWGANEKLFF
DNA: TGTGCCAGCAGCTATTGGGGGGCTAATGAAAAACTGTTTTTT

D: TRBD2
J: TRBJ2-1
size: once
V: TRBV2
CDR3: CASSVRGEYNEQFF
DNA: TGTGCCAGCAGTGTCCGGGGGGAGTACAATGAGCAGTTCTTC

D: NA
J: TRBJ1-4
size: NA
V: TRBV29-1
CDR3: CSPTGENSEKLFF
DNA: TGCAGCCCCACGGGGGAAAATAGCGAAAAACTGTTTTTT

D: TRBD2
J: TRBJ2-3
size: once
V: TRBV6-1
CDR3: CASSENEKRGSRTDTQYF
DNA: TGTGCCAGCAGTGAAAACGAAAAGCGGGGGAGCCGCACAGATACGCAGTATTTT